This T cell receptor (beta chain) was observed in a study of CD8 T cells in ankylosing spondylitis. Regarding this clonotype: What it binds is unknown.

Using its own MiXCR run on the 5' RACE reads, TCRdb lists one record per CDR3 protein. Here the sample spans 470,000 or so distinct CDR3 sequences, 25% to 30% being singletons. Trimming pared 2 bases from V and 6 bases from J, leaving 10 bases between. The length of the CDR3 is 13 residues. CDR1 and CDR2 from the germline V gene are ENHRY and SYGVKD. Findings and limits, study-wide: Clones linked to disease were reported to show significant enrichment in matched ankylosing spondylitis synovial fluid. CD8+ cells made up the disease-linked clones, which were relatively rare in peripheral blood. Characteristic, it appeared, of ankylosing spondylitis blood was a TCR beta motif of several highly homologous variants.

The chain uses TRBV10-3 and TRBJ1-2; D possibly corresponds to TRBD1 (5 bases). The sequenced sample consisted of blood, either unsorted or a sorted T cell fraction (not recorded which). The TCR originated in a male donor with ankylosing spondylitis. This CDR3 reads CAISEDSANGYTF. CDR3 DNA sequence: TGTGCCATCAGTGAGGACAGCGCTAATGGCTACACCTTC.